These 22 T cell receptor beta chains share one sample of origin, sequenced in a study of shared clonotypes between healthy human individuals. Here immunoSEQ multiplex PCR was the method, and the copy in TCRdb shows in-frame clones only, minus some. The sample lists about half a million clones, approximately 78% seen once, with around 11% in the top ten. Sequenced sample: PBMCs. These receptors were collected from a woman in her thirties or forties in good health. Some clones in this sample may be carry-over from other donors' samples.

The chain links TRBV6-5 to TRBJ2-5, with 7 bases matching TRBD1. The end of the DNA fits TRBJ2-7 better, so the J call may be wrong. Germline lookup yields CDR1 MNHEY and CDR2 SVGAGI. This CDR3 is built from 13 residues. The CDR3 DNA reads as TGTGCCAGCAAGAAGGACAGGACTTACGAGCAGTACTTC. Protein: CASKKDRTYEQYF.

The sample holds one count of this clone. V and J are TRBV29-1 and TRBJ2-1, with D unresolved. The CDR3 runs 11 residues. The V end was cut by 7 bases, the J end by 7 bases, with 11 bases between. CDR1 SQVTM and CDR2 ANQGSEA come from the germline V gene. The CDR3 DNA sequence: TGCAGCGCCACCTCGGGTAATGAGCAGTTCTTC. Translating gives CSATSGNEQFF.

CDR3 sequence (DNA): TGTGCCAGCAGTATGTGGACAGGGGGCTATGGCTACACCTTC. It is translated as CASSMWTGGYGYTF. The chain joins TRBV28 to TRBJ1-2, with TRBD1 matching 10 bases. V was pared by 5 bases and J by 4 bases, with 4 bases of the junction left unmatched. Germline lookup yields CDR1 MDHEN and CDR2 SYDVKM. CDR3 length: 14 amino acids.

V and J are TRBV29-1 and TRBJ1-2, with D possibly being TRBD1 (5 bases). The germline V gene has CDR1 SQVTM and CDR2 ANQGSEA. Trimming left V 8 bases short and J 1 base short, with 11 bases between. This CDR3 comprises 12 residues. DNA of the CDR3: TGCAGCCTCAGGGATCTTAACTATGGCTACACCTTC. Its translation is CSLRDLNYGYTF.

This chain connects TRBV6-1 to TRBJ1-1, with 11 bases lining up with TRBD1. CDR1 and CDR2 (germline): MNHNS, SASEGT. V was clipped by 4 bases and J by 5 bases; unmatched bases: 9. The CDR3 contains 16 residues. CDR3 loop: CASSAIGQGAGTEAFF. CDR3 sequence (DNA): TGTGCCAGCAGTGCAATAGGACAGGGGGCAGGGACTGAAGCTTTCTTT.

The genes are TRBV21-1 and TRBJ1-1; TRBD1 is the table's D call, not checked against the DNA. TRBV21-1 is a pseudogene segment. The CDR3 totals 13 residues. The CDR3 DNA follows: TGTGCCAGCAGCGAAAACAGGGGTTGGTGGGCTTTCTTT. This gives the protein CASSENRGWWAFF.

This chain connects TRBV29-1 to TRBJ1-2; possible D gene TRBD1, 5 bases. Looked up from germline, CDR1 is SQVTM and CDR2 is ANQGSEA. Trimming took 3 bases from V and 2 from J, leaving 10 bases between them. The length of the CDR3 is 13 residues. CDR3 in amino acids: CSVESAGNYGYTF. CDR3 DNA: TGCAGCGTTGAGTCGGCAGGGAACTATGGCTACACCTTC.

The rearrangement links TRBV6-5 to TRBJ1-1; D call uncertain. CDR3 length: 14 residues. Per germline, CDR1 MNHEY and CDR2 SVGAGI. V was clipped by 2 bases and J by 0 bases, with 7 bases between them. The CDR3 sequence is CASSYAAMNTEAFF. DNA of the CDR3: TGTGCCAGCAGTTACGCGGCTATGAACACTGAAGCTTTCTTT.

The chain joins TRBV29-1 to TRBJ2-6; D gene uncertain. Germline CDR1 reads SQVTM; CDR2 reads ANQGSEA. The V and J ends lost 3 bases and 1 base respectively, with 4 bases between them. This CDR3 spans 13 amino acids. DNA of the CDR3: TGCAGCGTTGATCTTTCTGGGGCCAACGTCCTGACTTTC. This codes for CSVDLSGANVLTF.

Concerning this clone itself: This probably arose from a read error, given a far larger clone one base away. This sample also contains other DNA sequences that code for the same CDR3. V gene TRBV7-3 combines with J gene TRBJ1-1; D remains ambiguous. Germline CDR1 and CDR2: SGHTA and FQGTGA. The CDR3 has 15 residues. Trimming took off 0 bases at V and 4 bases at J, with 12 bases between the two ends. The CDR3 loop reads CASSLTGGPGTEAFF. In DNA, the CDR3 is TGTGCCAGCAGCTTAACGGGAGGTCCGGGCACTGAAGCTTTCTTT.

The chain recombines TRBV15 with TRBJ1-5; 7 nucleotides align to TRBD1. Germline CDR1 reads LNHNV; CDR2 reads YYDKDF (reference sequence). The CDR3 covers 15 residues. Trimming took 0 bases from V and 7 from J; bases not matched to a gene: 6. The CDR3 spells CATSRDRGRGQPQHF. The CDR3 DNA reads as TGTGCCACCAGCAGAGATCGGGGCAGGGGGCAGCCCCAGCATTTT.

V and J are TRBV6-4 and TRBJ1-2; 8 bases are a match to TRBD1. The CDR3 runs to 15 residues. The V gene's germline CDR1 is MRHNA and CDR2 SNTAGT. V dropped 7 bases and J dropped 3; count of bases not matched to a gene: 10. The chain's CDR3 is CASIQEAGGDYGYTF. CDR3 DNA sequence: TGTGCCAGCATCCAGGAGGCAGGGGGCGACTATGGCTACACCTTC.

V and J are TRBV7-9 and TRBJ2-1; D perhaps matches TRBD1 (5 bases). Germline CDR1 SEHNR, CDR2 FQNEAQ (reference sequence). There are 15 residues in the CDR3. Trimming shortened V by 3 bases and J by 3 bases, and 12 bases separated the two germline ends. The DNA of the CDR3 is TGTGCCAGCAGCTTTCCAGGGTCATTCTACAATGAGCAGTTCTTC. The encoded protein is CASSFPGSFYNEQFF.

The chain joins TRBV6-1 to TRBJ1-1, with 12 bases fitting TRBD1. This CDR3 has 16 amino acids. V dropped 2 bases and J dropped 7; count of bases not matched to a gene: 8. Germline loops: CDR1 MNHNS, CDR2 SASEGT. The CDR3 here is CASSETPGQGASEAFF. CDR3 nucleotides: TGTGCCAGCAGTGAAACCCCGGGACAGGGGGCGAGTGAAGCTTTCTTT.

The rearrangement uses TRBV9 and TRBJ1-1, with D possibly matching TRBD1 (5 bases). CDR3 size: 14 residues. Trimming cost V 0 bases and J 2 bases, with 8 bases left between them. Germline V gene lookup returns CDR1 SGDLS and CDR2 YYNGEE. The chain's CDR3 is CASSVGRGNTEAFF. In DNA, the CDR3 is TGTGCCAGCAGCGTAGGACGGGGCAACACTGAAGCTTTCTTT.

This chain joins TRBV7-2 and TRBJ2-3, with 7 nucleotides matching TRBD2. The CDR3 totals 16 residues. V lost 1 base and J lost 0; bases outside the gene matches: 4. From germline, CDR1 is SGHTA and CDR2 FQGNSA. The DNA of the CDR3 is TGTGCCAGCAGCTTAGTTCCAGCGGGGAGCACAGATACGCAGTATTTT. It yields the protein CASSLVPAGSTDTQYF.

The chain couples TRBV19 to TRBJ2-5; 9 bases line up with TRBD2. CDR3 length equals 14 residues. Germline CDR1 is LNHDA and CDR2 is SQIVND (reference sequence). V gave up 7 bases and J gave up 5 bases; unmatched junction bases: 8. CDR3 sequence: CASMPSGTRETQYF. DNA for the CDR3: TGTGCCAGTATGCCTAGCGGGACGAGGGAGACCCAGTACTTC.

This clone appeared a single time. V gene TRBV6-6 combines with J gene TRBJ2-1; 7 bases fit TRBD2. Germline CDR1 is MNHNY and CDR2 is SVGAGI (reference sequence). CDR3 length: 13 residues. Losses at the gene ends were 8 bases for V and 6 bases for J; bases not matched to a gene: 7. The CDR3 region is CASGRGRGNEQFF. In nucleotides, the CDR3 is TGTGCCAGCGGGCGGGGGAGGGGCAATGAGCAGTTCTTC.

This chain joins TRBV14 and TRBJ2-2; weak D call: TRBD1 (6 bases). CDR1 is SGHDN and CDR2 is FVKESK in the germline V gene. V lost 6 bases and J 1 base, leaving 12 bases between the germline ends. The CDR3 has 15 amino acids. In DNA form, the CDR3 reads TGTGCCAGCAGGCACAGGGTCGGGAACACCGGGGAGCTGTTTTTT. As protein: CASRHRVGNTGELFF. The entire variable domain, with the rest obtained from reference TRBV14 and TRBJ2-2, is as follows: EAGVTQFPSHSVIEKGQTVTLRCDPISGHDNLYWYRRVMGKEIKFLLHFVKESKQDESGMPNNRFLAERTGGTYSTLKVQPAELEDSGVYFCASRHRVGNTGELFFGEGSRLTVL.

The V gene is TRBV30, the J gene TRBJ1-1; D gene ambiguous. Per germline, CDR1 GTSNPN and CDR2 SVGIG (reference sequence). The CDR3 covers 14 residues. With 3 bases removed from V and 1 base from J, the gap between germline ends came to 12 bases. CDR3 in DNA: TGTGCCTGGAGCTGGGGTCGGACGAACACTGAAGCTTTCTTT. This translates into CAWSWGRTNTEAFF.

The rearrangement joins TRBV30 to TRBJ2-2, with D possibly matching TRBD2 (6 bases). Germline V gene lookup returns CDR1 GTSNPN and CDR2 SVGIG (reference sequence). This CDR3 has 16 residues. V was shortened by 4 bases and J by 5 bases, with 20 bases between the two germline ends. CDR3 nucleotides: TGTGCCTGGAATTCCTTGGGAGGCCCGATAACCGGGGAGCTGTTTTTT. It translates to CAWNSLGGPITGELFF.

This chain connects TRBV7-3 to TRBJ2-5; 10 nucleotides align to TRBD2. With 5 bases clipped from V and 1 base from J, the junction kept 1 base outside the gene matches. From germline, CDR1 is SGHTA and CDR2 FQGTGA. This CDR3 has 14 residues. CDR3 region: CASSRTSGQETQYF. CDR3 in DNA: TGTGCCAGCAGCCGGACTAGCGGCCAAGAGACCCAGTACTTC.